This TCR beta chain was observed in a study of blood T cell repertoires in COVID-19. Study information: Samples representing acute and convalescent COVID-19 were sourced from the United States, Italy and Spain. T cells, B-cell-depleted T cells, or PBMCs supplied cDNA or gDNA.

Germline CDR1 reads SGHRS; CDR2 reads YFSETQ. CDR3 length: 14 residues. V lost 3 bases, J lost 3 bases, and 10 bases lay in between. Measured with immunoSEQ multiplex PCR; TCRdb has only the in-frame clones, and not every one. Among approximately 480,000 clones listed, around 90% were seen once. The participants were between roughly 18 and 89 years old and came from about two dozen US areas. The gene calls are TRBV5-1 and TRBJ2-4, with TRBD2 as a possible D gene (5 bases). The source material was PBMCs or T cells enriched from blood (not recorded which). The sequence came from a woman aged 18-29 years who had recovered from COVID-19. The CDR3 loop is CASSWGVGKNIQYF. The CDR3 DNA reads TGCGCCAGCAGCTGGGGAGTCGGCAAAAACATTCAGTACTTC.